The 9 T cell receptor beta chains in this list originate from one sample, sequenced in a study of blood T cell repertoires in COVID-19. The table came from immunoSEQ multiplex PCR; TCRdb's copy has only in-frame clones and leaves some out. The repertoire holds under 500,000 clones, with 70% to 90% as singletons. The sequenced sample consisted of PBMCs or T cells enriched from blood (not recorded which). The receptors come from a woman younger than 30 with acute COVID-19.

As DNA, the CDR3 is TGTGCCAGCATGCTAGCGGGAGGGAGAGAGACCCAGTACTTC. Translating gives CASMLAGGRETQYF. The chain carries TRBV7-2 and TRBJ2-5; 12 nucleotides line up with TRBD2. The CDR3 has 14 amino acids. The ends lost 7 bases at V and 4 bases at J; junction bases unmatched: 4. Germline CDR1 and CDR2: SGHTA and FQGNSA.

V usage is TRBV19 and J usage is TRBJ2-6; 8 nucleotides align to TRBD1. V dropped 5 bases and J dropped 2; count of bases not matched to a gene: 2. The CDR3 contains 15 residues. Germline CDR1 reads LNHDA; CDR2 reads SQIVND (reference sequence). CDR3 loop: CASSLQGAGANVLTF. The DNA for the CDR3 is TGTGCCAGTAGTCTACAGGGGGCTGGGGCCAACGTCCTGACTTTC.

J is TRBJ2-1 and V is TRBV6-4, with 16 bases fitting TRBD2. V shed 1 base and J 1 base; nucleotides not matched to a gene: 4. Germline V gives CDR1 MRHNA, CDR2 SNTAGT. The CDR3 contains 19 residues. The chain's CDR3 is CASSDWGLAGGPSYNEQFF. For the CDR3, the DNA is TGTGCCAGCAGTGACTGGGGACTAGCGGGGGGGCCGTCCTACAATGAGCAGTTCTTC.

The chain combines TRBV7-9 with TRBJ2-3; maybe TRBD1 (6 bases). The germline V gene has CDR1 SEHNR and CDR2 FQNEAQ (reference sequence). Between the trimmed V and J ends, which lost 0 bases and 1 base, there was a span of 11 bases. CDR3 size: 16 residues. The DNA for the CDR3 is TGTGCCAGCAGCTTAGCAAGGGGGAAAGGCACAGATACGCAGTATTTT. Encoded protein: CASSLARGKGTDTQYF.

With regard to this clone: The same CDR3 also results from other DNA sequences found in this sample. The rearrangement uses TRBV6-2 or TRBV6-3 and TRBJ2-2; the D gene is possibly TRBD1 (6 bases). CDR1 is MNHEY and CDR2 is SVGEGT in the germline V gene. V was shortened by 4 bases and J by 5 bases, with 8 bases between the two germline ends. CDR3 size: 13 residues. The CDR3 region is CASSLRGTGELFF. CDR3 DNA sequence: TGTGCCAGCAGTTTAAGGGGGACCGGGGAGCTGTTTTTT.

V is TRBV11-2 and J is TRBJ1-4, with 7 bases fitting TRBD1. Germline V CDR1 and CDR2: SGHAT, FQNNGV. V was clipped by 6 bases and J by 0 bases; unmatched bases: 4. The CDR3 runs 15 residues. Written as DNA, the CDR3 is TGTGCCAGCAGAGGGACAGCCTCAACTAATGAAAAACTGTTTTTT. Translating it yields CASRGTASTNEKLFF. The full variable domain, completed using reference TRBV11-2 and TRBJ1-4, is EAGVAQSPRYKIIEKRQSVAFWCNPISGHATLYWYQQILGQGPKLLIQFQNNGVVDDSQLPKDRFSAERLKGVDSTLKIQPAKLEDSAVYLCASRGTASTNEKLFFGSGTQLSVL.

The chain carries TRBV30 and TRBJ2-1; 8 bases agree with TRBD2. The length of the CDR3 is 13 residues. With 3 bases clipped from V and 4 bases from J, the junction kept 2 bases outside the gene matches. CDR1 GTSNPN and CDR2 SVGIG come from the germline V gene (reference sequence). The CDR3 spells CAWSGRVYNEQFF. The DNA of the CDR3 is TGTGCCTGGAGCGGGAGGGTTTACAATGAGCAGTTCTTC.

The V gene is TRBV12-3 or TRBV12-4, the J gene TRBJ1-5; 7 bases are a match to TRBD1. Losses at the gene ends were 2 bases for V and 10 bases for J; bases not matched to a gene: 2. The CDR3 loop spans 12 amino acids. CDR3 in amino acids: CASSLRGGPQHF. CDR3 DNA sequence: TGTGCCAGCAGTTTAAGAGGGGGCCCCCAGCATTTT.

The chain recombines TRBV25-1 with TRBJ1-2, with 8 bases aligning to TRBD1. After removal of 4 bases from V and 0 bases from J, the junction contained 13 bases not matched to a gene. Germline values: CDR1 MGHDK, CDR2 SYGVNS. This CDR3 spans 18 amino acids. CDR3 DNA: TGTGCCAGCAGTGGCTCGACAGGGGAGAACAACGCTAACTATGGCTACACCTTC. Translated, it gives CASSGSTGENNANYGYTF.